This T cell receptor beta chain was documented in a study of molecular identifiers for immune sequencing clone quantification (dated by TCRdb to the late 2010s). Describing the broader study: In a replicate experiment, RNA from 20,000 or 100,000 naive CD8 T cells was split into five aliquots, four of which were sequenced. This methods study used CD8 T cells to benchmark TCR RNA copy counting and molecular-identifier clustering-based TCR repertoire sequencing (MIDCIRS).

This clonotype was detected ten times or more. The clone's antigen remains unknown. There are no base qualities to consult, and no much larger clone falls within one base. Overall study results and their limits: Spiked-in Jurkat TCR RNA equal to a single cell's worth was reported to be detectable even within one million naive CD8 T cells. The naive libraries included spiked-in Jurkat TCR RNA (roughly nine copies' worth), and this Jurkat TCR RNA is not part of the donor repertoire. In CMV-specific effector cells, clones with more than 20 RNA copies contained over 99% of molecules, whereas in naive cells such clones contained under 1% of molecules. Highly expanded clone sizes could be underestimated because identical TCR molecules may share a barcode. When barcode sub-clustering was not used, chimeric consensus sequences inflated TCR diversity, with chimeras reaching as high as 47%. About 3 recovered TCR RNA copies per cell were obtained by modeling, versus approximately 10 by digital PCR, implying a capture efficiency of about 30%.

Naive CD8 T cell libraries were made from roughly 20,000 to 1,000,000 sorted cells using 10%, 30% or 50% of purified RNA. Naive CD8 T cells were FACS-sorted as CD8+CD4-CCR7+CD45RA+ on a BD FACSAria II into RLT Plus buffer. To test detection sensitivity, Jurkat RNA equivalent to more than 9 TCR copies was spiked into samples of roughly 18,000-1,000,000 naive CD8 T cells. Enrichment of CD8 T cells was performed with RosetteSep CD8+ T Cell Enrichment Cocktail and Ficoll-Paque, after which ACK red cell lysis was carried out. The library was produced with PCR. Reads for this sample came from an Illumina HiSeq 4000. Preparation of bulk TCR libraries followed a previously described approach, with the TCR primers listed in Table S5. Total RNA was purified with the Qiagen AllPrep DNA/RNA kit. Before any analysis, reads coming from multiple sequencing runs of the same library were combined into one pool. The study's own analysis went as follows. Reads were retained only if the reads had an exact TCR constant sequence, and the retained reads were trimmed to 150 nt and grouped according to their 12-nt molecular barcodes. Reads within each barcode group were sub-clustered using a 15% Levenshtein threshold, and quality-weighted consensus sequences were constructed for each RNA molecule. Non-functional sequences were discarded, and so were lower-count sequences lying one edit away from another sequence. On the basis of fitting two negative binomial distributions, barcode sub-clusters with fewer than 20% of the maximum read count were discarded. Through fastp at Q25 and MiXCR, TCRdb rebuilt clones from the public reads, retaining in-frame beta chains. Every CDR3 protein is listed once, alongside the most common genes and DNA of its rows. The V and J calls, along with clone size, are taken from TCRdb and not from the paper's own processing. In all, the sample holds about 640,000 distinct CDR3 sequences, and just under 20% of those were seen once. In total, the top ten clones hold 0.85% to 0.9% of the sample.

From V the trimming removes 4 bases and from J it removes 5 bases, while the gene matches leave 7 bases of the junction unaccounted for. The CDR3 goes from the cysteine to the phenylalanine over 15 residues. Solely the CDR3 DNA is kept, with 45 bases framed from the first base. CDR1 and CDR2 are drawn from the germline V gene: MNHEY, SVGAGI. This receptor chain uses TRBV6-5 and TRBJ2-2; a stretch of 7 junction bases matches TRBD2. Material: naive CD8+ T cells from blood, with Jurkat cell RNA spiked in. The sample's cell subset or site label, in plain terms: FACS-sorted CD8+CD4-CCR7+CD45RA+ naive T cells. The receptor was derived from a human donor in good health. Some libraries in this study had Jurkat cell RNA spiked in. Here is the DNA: TGTGCCAGCAGTTCCGACCAGCGGGGAACCGGGGAGCTGTTTTTT. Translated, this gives CASSSDQRGTGELFF.